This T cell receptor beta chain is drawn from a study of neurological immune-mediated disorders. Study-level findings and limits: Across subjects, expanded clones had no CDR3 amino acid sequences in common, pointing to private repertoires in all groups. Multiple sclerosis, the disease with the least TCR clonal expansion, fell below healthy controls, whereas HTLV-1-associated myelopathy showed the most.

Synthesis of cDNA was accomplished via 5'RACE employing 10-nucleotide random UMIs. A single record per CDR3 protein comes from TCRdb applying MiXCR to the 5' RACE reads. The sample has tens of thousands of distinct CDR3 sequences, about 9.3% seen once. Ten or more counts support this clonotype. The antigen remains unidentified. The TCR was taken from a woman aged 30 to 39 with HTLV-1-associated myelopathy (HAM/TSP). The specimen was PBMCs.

The CDR3 region is CSASILGGGATYNEQFF. Here the CDR3 DNA reads TGCAGTGCTAGTATTTTAGGAGGGGGTGCGACCTACAATGAGCAGTTCTTC. The chain combines TRBV20-1 with TRBJ2-1; D is perhaps TRBD1 or TRBD2 (6 bases each). The CDR3 contains 17 residues. V was pared by 3 bases and J by 2 bases, with 20 bases between. Looked up from germline, CDR1 is DFQATT and CDR2 is SNEGSKA (reference sequence).